This T cell receptor beta chain came from a study of blood T cell repertoires in COVID-19. As for the study in general: PBMCs, B-cell-depleted T cells, or T cells provided the cDNA or gDNA that made up the material.

V trimming: 5 bases; J trimming: 4 bases; junction bases outside the gene matches: 8. The CDR3 extends over 15 amino acids. The germline V gene encodes CDR1 SGHTA and CDR2 FQGNSA. Methods used by the authors: For nucleated cells, counts were estimated from reference gene primer amplification. TCRdb's table, derived via immunoSEQ multiplex PCR, lists solely in-frame clones and lacks some. V and J calls and clone size are given by that table; D and trimming were obtained from the DNA. The data contain around 100,000 clones, roughly 80% of them singletons. The count of this clone is one. The specimen was peripheral blood. The receptor comes from a woman aged 55-75 years with acute or convalescent COVID-19. This chain uses TRBV7-2 with TRBJ1-5; 7 bases align to TRBD1. The CDR3 DNA follows: TGTGCCAGCAGCAAAAAAGGGACAGCTAATCAGCCCCAGCATTTT. Its protein product is CASSKKGTANQPQHF.